Here is one T cell receptor beta chain with its context. Its antigen is as yet unknown. Germline V gene sequence: CDR1 ENHRY, CDR2 SYGVKD. The CDR3 runs 15 residues. V lost 7 bases and J lost 2, with 12 bases in between. The data belong to a study of beta chain features in type 1 diabetes. Sequencing targeted expressed TCRB transcripts, as all isolated RNA had been reverse transcribed. The protocol was immunoSEQ multiplex PCR, while the TCRdb copy is restricted to in-frame clones and leaves out a portion. The data hold about 110,000 clones, with around 40% observed a single time. Every single donor gave one heparinised blood draw, and these averaged roughly 100 mL. Study-wide points: Shorter TCRB CDR3s, moderately but significantly so, marked every one of the four CD4+ subsets in Type 1 diabetes patients. Diminished insertions and augmented deletions at VDJ junctions characterized type 1 diabetes patients.

The chain combines TRBV10-3 with TRBJ2-6; possibly TRBD2 for D (6 bases). The receptor was derived from a woman aged 18-35 years in good health. Sequencing used stem cell memory CD4+ T cells from blood. As DNA, the CDR3 is TGTGCCATCAATACGGGGGACGCTGGGGCCAACGTCCTGACTTTC. It is translated as CAINTGDAGANVLTF.